The rows below give T cell receptor beta chains drawn from one sample of a study of blood T cell repertoires in COVID-19. TCRdb keeps only in-frame clones here, not all; method: immunoSEQ multiplex PCR. The sample contains 200,000 to 250,000 clones, around four fifths of which appear only once. Source material: peripheral blood. These receptors were taken from a young man with active or convalescent COVID-19. Each CDR3 is given with its conserved first and last residue. Fields, in order: CDR3 protein, CDR3 DNA, CDR3 length, J gene, V gene, D gene. D genes are given only for firm matches.

CASSLEAFDEQYF | TGTGCCAGCAGCTTAGAAGCCTTCGACGAGCAGTACTTC | 13 | TRBJ2-7 | TRBV7-8 | -
CASSRGGNTEAFF | TGTGCCAGTAGTAGAGGGGGGAACACTGAAGCTTTCTTT | 13 | TRBJ1-1 | TRBV19 | -
CATSNPRWASGLAGSNEQFF | TGTGCCACCAGCAACCCCCGGTGGGCCTCGGGACTAGCGGGATCGAATGAGCAGTTCTTC | 20 | TRBJ2-1 | TRBV15 | TRBD2
CASSLAGAGYEQYF | TGTGCCAGCAGCTTAGCTGGCGCCGGGTACGAGCAGTACTTC | 14 | TRBJ2-7 | TRBV7-9 | -
CASSPSEGYGYTF | TGTGCCAGCAGTCCAAGCGAGGGCTATGGCTACACCTTC | 13 | TRBJ1-2 | TRBV28 | -
CAISDQTSGYTF | TGTGCCATCAGTGACCAGACTAGTGGCTACACCTTC | 12 | TRBJ1-2 | TRBV10-3 | -
CASSYTGNIQYF | TGTGCCAGCAGTTACACCGGGAATATTCAGTACTTC | 12 | TRBJ2-4 | TRBV6-2/TRBV6-3 | -
CASKSTGDNSPLHF | TGCGCCAGCAAGAGCACAGGGGATAATTCACCCCTCCACTTT | 14 | TRBJ1-6 | TRBV10-1 | TRBD1
CASSPMQTATDTQYF | TGCGCCAGCAGCCCGATGCAGACAGCCACAGATACGCAGTATTTT | 15 | TRBJ2-3 | TRBV5-1 | -
CASSLGGGTYNEQFF | TGCGCCAGCAGCTTGGGTGGAGGGACCTACAATGAGCAGTTCTTC | 15 | TRBJ2-1 | TRBV5-1 | -
CASSFLPQGRAGNTIYF | TGTGCCAGCAGCTTCCTCCCACAGGGGCGGGCTGGAAACACCATATATTTT | 17 | TRBJ1-3 | TRBV9 | TRBD1
CANSFPRSPGNTIYF | TGTGCCAACAGTTTTCCCAGGTCACCAGGAAACACCATATATTTT | 15 | TRBJ1-3 | TRBV27 | -